This T cell receptor (beta chain) was documented in a study of control samples from healthy donors and cancer patients. The CDR3 totals 14 residues. V gave up 3 bases and J gave up 7 bases, with 16 bases separating them. Per the germline V gene, CDR1 is WSHSY and CDR2 is SAAADI. The repertoire was sequenced with immunoSEQ multiplex PCR; TCRdb's copy has only in-frame clones and lacks some. This table has about 120,000 clones, about 92% appearing once. The origin of this receptor is a woman in her fifties or sixties in good health. Sequenced material: blood. The chain has TRBV10-2 and TRBJ2-7; D might be TRBD1 or TRBD2, each matching 5 bases. For the CDR3, the DNA is TGCGCCAGCAGTGACCGGGGCCCCTACGATGAGCAGTACTTC. This encodes CASSDRGPYDEQYF.